Following are 19 T cell receptor beta chains from one sample sequenced in a study of blood T cell repertoires in COVID-19 (dated by TCRdb to about 2020). Receptor libraries were prepared by the immunoSEQ multiplex PCR assay. TCRdb took over this immuneACCESS table, retaining in-frame rearrangements with V and J assigned. Such tables are incomplete; in checked studies, under half of the missing clones stem from an unresolved V gene, and the remainder is unexplained. The sample has 200,000 to 300,000 clones on record, roughly 84% of them singletons. The ten largest make up 4.2% of the sample. Sequencing was performed on peripheral blood. The receptors stem from a man aged 55-75 years with acute or convalescent COVID-19.

The chain is built from TRBV27 and TRBJ2-2; the match to TRBD2 covers 9 bases. V gave up 2 bases and J gave up 3 bases; unmatched junction bases: 7. Germline CDR1 MNHEY, CDR2 SMNVEV (reference sequence). The CDR3 extends over 17 amino acids. CDR3 sequence (DNA): TGTGCCAGCAGTTTAAGTCCTAGCGGGATTTACACCGGGGAGCTGTTTTTT. It codes for CASSLSPSGIYTGELFF.

The V gene is TRBV4-3, the J gene TRBJ1-2; 7 bases fit TRBD1. Unmatched junction bases numbered 3, after V lost 0 bases and J lost 8 bases. The germline V gene has CDR1 LGHNA and CDR2 YSLEER. The CDR3 covers 13 residues. Written as DNA, the CDR3 is TGCGCCAGCAGCCAAGATGACAGGGACGGCTACACCTTC. This sequence encodes CASSQDDRDGYTF.

This clone was recorded a few times. The rearrangement uses TRBV7-9 and TRBJ2-1; possible D gene TRBD1, 6 bases. CDR1 is SEHNR and CDR2 is FQNEAQ in the germline V gene (reference sequence). V lost 5 bases and J lost 3, with 14 bases in between. This CDR3 has 15 amino acids. The CDR3 loop reads CASSQSGQLYNEQFF. As DNA, the CDR3 is TGTGCCAGCAGCCAGAGCGGACAGCTCTACAATGAGCAGTTCTTC.

The chain joins TRBV4-1 to TRBJ1-1; no clear D. The CDR3 is made up of 15 amino acids. The germline V and J ends were trimmed by 0 bases and 4 bases, with 12 bases remaining between them. CDR1 is MGHRA, CDR2 YSYEKL, per germline. This CDR3 reads CASSQDAGAGTEAFF. In DNA form, the CDR3 reads TGCGCCAGCAGCCAAGATGCGGGAGCAGGCACTGAAGCTTTCTTT.

Here the CDR3 reads CSVELRGGSLGEQFF. For the CDR3, the DNA is TGCAGCGTTGAACTTCGGGGGGGCAGCTTAGGTGAGCAGTTCTTC. V gene TRBV29-1 combines with J gene TRBJ2-1; 8 nucleotides line up with TRBD2. Trimming at V came to 2 bases and at J to 9 bases, leaving 12 bases not matched to a gene. Germline CDR1 and CDR2: SQVTM and ANQGSEA. There are 15 residues in the CDR3.

The rearrangement uses TRBV10-3 and TRBJ2-1; 7 bases align to TRBD1. The V segment lost 5 bases and the J segment 8 bases; nucleotides outside the gene matches: 3. This CDR3 is 12 amino acids long. Germline V gene lookup returns CDR1 ENHRY and CDR2 SYGVKD. The CDR3 reads CAISPQGDEQFF. CDR3 nucleotide sequence: TGTGCCATCAGTCCCCAGGGGGATGAGCAGTTCTTC.

This clone was counted a few times. The chain couples TRBV7-3 to TRBJ1-1; D is perhaps TRBD1 (6 bases). The CDR3 is 15 residues long. V shed 2 bases and J shed 5 bases, with 15 bases lying between them. Germline V gene sequence: CDR1 SGHTA, CDR2 FQGTGA. The CDR3 DNA reads as TGTGCCAGCAGCTTAGACATTTCGAGGGGGACTGAAGCTTTCTTT. Translated: CASSLDISRGTEAFF.

V usage is TRBV6-6 and J usage is TRBJ1-3; possibly TRBD1 for D (5 bases). Between the trimmed V and J ends, which lost 0 bases and 4 bases, there was a span of 10 bases. CDR1 and CDR2 (germline): MNHNY, SVGAGI (reference sequence). The CDR3 loop spans 15 amino acids. The CDR3 sequence is CASSYSETEGNTIYF. The CDR3 DNA reads as TGTGCCAGCAGTTACTCCGAGACAGAAGGAAACACCATATATTTT.

As concerns this clone: Other DNA sequences in this sample translate to the same CDR3. The chain recombines TRBV7-9 with TRBJ2-7; D is unclear. The V end lost 5 bases, the J end lost 0 bases, and 5 bases lay between the germline ends. Germline CDR1 SEHNR, CDR2 FQNEAQ (reference sequence). CDR3 size: 12 residues. The CDR3 region has the DNA TGTGCCAGCAGCCCCAGCTCCTACGAGCAGTACTTC. Protein sequence: CASSPSSYEQYF.

V usage is TRBV6-5 and J usage is TRBJ2-5, with TRBD1 matching over 7 bases. Germline V gene sequence: CDR1 MNHEY, CDR2 SVGAGI. The CDR3 has 13 amino acids. V shed 8 bases and J 2 bases; nucleotides not matched to a gene: 5. CDR3 region: CASRTGGQETQYF. CDR3 sequence (DNA): TGTGCCAGCCGGACAGGTGGGCAAGAGACCCAGTACTTC.

This clone occurred a few times. The V gene is TRBV4-1, the J gene TRBJ2-7; D call uncertain. The germline V gene has CDR1 MGHRA and CDR2 YSYEKL. This CDR3 has 14 amino acids. Between the trimmed V and J ends, which lost 0 bases and 7 bases, there was a span of 13 bases. CDR3 amino acids: CASSQDHSLREQYF. The CDR3 nucleotides are TGCGCCAGCAGCCAAGATCACAGCTTAAGAGAGCAGTACTTC.

The rearrangement links TRBV11-2 to TRBJ1-6, with D hard to call. The CDR3 spans 15 residues. Deletions cut 1 base from V and 7 bases from J, with 11 bases between. Germline lookup yields CDR1 SGHAT and CDR2 FQNNGV. The CDR3: CASSLVAQPNSPLHF. Written as DNA, the CDR3 is TGTGCCAGCAGCTTAGTTGCACAGCCAAATTCACCCCTCCACTTT.

The chain employs TRBV28 and TRBJ2-3, with 7 bases aligning to TRBD2. V was pared by 3 bases and J by 0 bases, with 9 bases of the junction left unmatched. Germline V gene sequence: CDR1 MDHEN, CDR2 SYDVKM. The CDR3 is 17 residues long. CDR3 amino acids: CASSLGGAGSSTDTQYF. In DNA form, the CDR3 reads TGTGCCAGCAGTTTGGGGGGAGCGGGAAGTAGCACAGATACGCAGTATTTT.

This clone appeared a single time. Other DNA sequences within the sample encode an identical CDR3. The chain couples TRBV6-5 to TRBJ1-2; D is possibly TRBD1 (5 bases). The CDR3 totals 12 residues. Trimming removed 2 bases at V and 8 bases at J, with 9 bases between. Germline CDR1 is MNHEY and CDR2 is SVGAGI. The CDR3 loop is CASSYPGGGYTF. CDR3 bases: TGTGCCAGCAGTTACCCGGGGGGGGGCTACACCTTC.

This chain links TRBV12-3 or TRBV12-4 with TRBJ2-5, with TRBD2 as a possible D gene (6 bases). With 5 bases removed from V and 5 bases from J, the gap between germline ends came to 12 bases. This CDR3 spans 13 amino acids. CDR3 loop: CASSPGTPETQYF. CDR3 bases: TGTGCCAGCAGTCCCGGGACTCCGGAGACCCAGTACTTC.

The V call is TRBV24-1, the J call TRBJ2-2; 11 bases are a match to TRBD1. Germline CDR1 is KGHDR and CDR2 is SFDVKD. J was trimmed by 5 bases and V by 10 bases; bases with no gene match: 11. CDR3 length: 16 residues. The CDR3 sequence is CATPGQGASRTGELFF. CDR3 DNA sequence: TGTGCCACTCCCGGACAGGGGGCATCTCGGACCGGGGAGCTGTTTTTT.

This chain links TRBV6-1 with TRBJ1-6; 8 bases are a match to TRBD1. The germline V gene encodes CDR1 MNHNS and CDR2 SASEGT. The CDR3 totals 13 residues. The trim removed 5 bases at V and 9 bases at J, leaving 3 bases unmatched. CDR3 in DNA: TGTGCCAGCAGTAGACAGGGGAGTTCACCCCTCCACTTT. Its protein is CASSRQGSSPLHF.

The genes are TRBV21-1 and TRBJ1-1. TRBV21-1 is a documented pseudogene. The CDR3 is 14 amino acids. Here the CDR3 DNA reads TGTGCCAGCAGCAATTTAGGAGGGTGGACTGAAGCTTTCTTT. It specifies CASSNLGGWTEAFF.

The chain links TRBV3-1 (or the pseudogene TRBV3-2) to TRBJ1-5; D not resolved. This CDR3 region has 16 residues. Trimming stripped 1 base from V and 6 bases from J, with 16 bases between. Germline V CDR1 and CDR2: LGHDT, YNNKEL (reference sequence). CDR3 bases: TGTGCCAGCAGCCAAGGAGCGCGACCTTCGGGTCAGCCCCAGCATTTT. Translated, it gives CASSQGARPSGQPQHF.